Sequencing of this TCR beta chain was carried out in a study of T-cell memory formation after mild COVID-19. Whole-study results and caveats: Some clones that responded were present in memory (sampled pre-infection), which suggests cross-reactive memory joined. From day 15 to 85, contracting clones were balanced between CD4 and CD8, whereas later expanders leaned toward CD4+. Shrinking CD4+ clones were chiefly CM and EM; CD8+ ones were chiefly EMRA.

CDR3 length: 15 amino acids. V gave up 0 bases and J gave up 5 bases; unmatched junction bases: 6. Germline V CDR1 and CDR2: SGHVS, FQNEAQ. With respect to this clonotype: No antigen is known for it.

Constant-segment primers served in 5'RACE that generated TCR alpha and TCR beta cDNA libraries bearing sample barcodes and UMIs. MiXCR, run by TCRdb on the 5' RACE reads, gives a single entry per CDR3 protein. The sample records a few hundred thousand distinct CDR3 sequences, around a quarter being singletons. The rearrangement joins TRBV7-8 to TRBJ2-7, with 8 bases fitting TRBD1. Sequencing input: PBMCs or a T cell subset sorted from them (not recorded which). This TCR was sampled from an adult woman who had mild COVID-19 (a few samples of this study predate the infection). Cell type and time point are not known. The CDR3 here is CASSLAVSGGDEQYF. CDR3 DNA sequence: TGTGCCAGCAGCTTAGCGGTGTCAGGGGGCGACGAGCAGTACTTC. Supplemented by reference TRBV7-8 and TRBJ2-7, the full variable domain reads GAGVSQSPRYKVAKRGQDVALRCDPISGHVSLFWYQQALGQGPEFLTYFQNEAQLDKSGLPSDRFFAERPEGSVSTLKIQRTQQEDSAVYLCASSLAVSGGDEQYFGPGTRLTVT.